This passage covers 11 T cell receptor beta chains from one sample sequenced in a study of cytomegalovirus exposure and HLA in healthy donors. In the PCR, 60 Vbeta and 13 Jbeta primers were used. Method: immunoSEQ multiplex PCR; TCRdb's copy keeps in-frame clones and lacks some. The sample has about 140,000 clones, roughly 80% seen once. Sequencing was performed on PBMCs. The receptors here all came from a woman in her thirties or forties in good health and CMV-seropositive.

The CDR3 region has the DNA TGTGCCAGCAGCACGACATATAACTATGGCTACACCTTC. Residues: CASSTTYNYGYTF. The chain is built from TRBV5-6 and TRBJ1-2, with unresolved D. The germline CDR1 and CDR2 sequences are SGHDT and YYEEEE. Deletions cut 4 bases from V and 1 base from J, with 8 bases between. The CDR3 extends over 13 amino acids.

The chain couples TRBV6-6 to TRBJ1-2; D unresolved. V was pared by 0 bases and J by 8 bases, with 10 bases between. Germline V lookup: CDR1 MNHNY, CDR2 SVGAGI (reference sequence). The CDR3 totals 13 residues. CDR3 sequence: CASSYSEFAGYTF. In DNA, the CDR3 is TGTGCCAGCAGTTACTCGGAGTTCGCGGGCTACACCTTC.

This clone has just a few counts. As DNA, the CDR3 is TGTGCCAGCAGGGCCCCGGGGGAGGCGTTGGGCTACGAGCAGTACTTC. This translates into CASRAPGEALGYEQYF. The V gene is TRBV25-1, the J gene TRBJ2-7, with a weak D call TRBD2 (6 bases). The CDR3 loop spans 16 amino acids. In germline, CDR1 is MGHDK, CDR2 SYGVNS. The V gene lost 6 bases and the J gene lost 3 bases, with 21 bases spanning the gap.

The chain has TRBV18 and TRBJ2-7, with a tentative D call TRBD1 (5 bases). The CDR3 spans 15 residues. V lost 0 bases, J lost 5 bases, and 14 bases lay in between. Germline loops: CDR1 KGHSH, CDR2 LQKENI. CDR3 sequence: CASSPPGQGGDEQYF. The DNA of the CDR3 is TGTGCCAGCTCACCACCGGGTCAGGGCGGAGACGAGCAGTACTTC.

The rearrangement uses TRBV5-4 and TRBJ2-7; 8 bases align to TRBD2. Trimming removed 6 bases from V and 0 bases from J; junction bases left unmatched: 8. The CDR3 has 15 residues. Germline CDR1 and CDR2: SGHNT and YYREEE (reference sequence). CDR3 nucleotides: TGTGCCAGCATCACGACTAGCGCAAGCTCCTACGAGCAGTACTTC. Its translation: CASITTSASSYEQYF.

The chain has TRBV9 and TRBJ1-3, with 9 nucleotides matching TRBD1. The CDR3 is 13 residues long. Germline V lookup: CDR1 SGDLS, CDR2 YYNGEE. With V trimmed by 2 bases and J by 8 bases, 2 bases remained unmatched. The CDR3 DNA reads as TGTGCCAGCAGCGTGCGGGACAGGGACACCATATATTTT. It codes for CASSVRDRDTIYF.

This clone was seen once. The chain couples TRBV9 to TRBJ2-5; D might be TRBD2 (6 bases). This CDR3 region has 17 residues. The germline CDR1 and CDR2 sequences are SGDLS and YYNGEE. V lost 3 bases to trimming and J lost 2 bases, with 20 bases between them. CDR3 in DNA: TGTGCCAGCAGCGCCTCGGGTGGAGCGGGTTATCAAGAGACCCAGTACTTC. Its translation: CASSASGGAGYQETQYF.

This chain joins TRBV18 and TRBJ2-6; 7 bases are a match to TRBD1. J gave up 3 bases and V 5 bases, and 4 bases lay outside the gene matches. Germline loops: CDR1 KGHSH, CDR2 LQKENI. CDR3 length: 15 amino acids. The CDR3 nucleotides read TGTGCCAGCTCATTACAGGGGTTTGGGGCCAACGTCCTGACTTTC. It is translated as CASSLQGFGANVLTF.

The V call is TRBV5-4, the J call TRBJ2-2, with D possibly matching TRBD1 (5 bases). Germline V lookup: CDR1 SGHNT, CDR2 YYREEE (reference sequence). This CDR3 region has 16 residues. The germline V and J ends were trimmed by 2 bases and 6 bases, with 17 bases remaining between them. As DNA, the CDR3 is TGTGCCAGCAGCTTTTCACCGACAGAAACACCCGGGGAGCTGTTTTTT. It translates to CASSFSPTETPGELFF.

The rearrangement joins TRBV27 to TRBJ2-2; 12 bases align to TRBD2. Germline loops: CDR1 MNHEY, CDR2 SMNVEV (reference sequence). Trimming took 4 bases from V and 6 from J; bases not matched to a gene: 3. The CDR3 extends over 15 amino acids. CDR3 sequence reads: CASSWTSGAPGELFF. CDR3 sequence (DNA): TGTGCCAGCAGTTGGACTAGCGGGGCCCCCGGGGAGCTGTTTTTT.

This chain links TRBV7-2 with TRBJ2-1, with 7 bases matching TRBD2. This CDR3 region has 15 residues. Germline V gene lookup returns CDR1 SGHTA and CDR2 FQGNSA. V lost 4 bases, J lost 4 bases, and 7 bases stayed unmatched. The CDR3 DNA reads TGTGCCAGCAGCTCGCCGGGGGGTCGGTACAATGAGCAGTTCTTC. Residues: CASSSPGGRYNEQFF.